This T cell receptor (beta chain) was sequenced in a study of blood T cell repertoires in COVID-19. V gave up 0 bases and J gave up 3 bases, with 12 bases separating them. The CDR3 runs 17 residues. Sequencing was performed with immunoSEQ multiplex PCR; in TCRdb, only in-frame clones are kept and a portion is missing. The table records more than 100,000 clones, 84% of them present only once. Sequencing was carried out using peripheral blood. The source is a woman aged 25 to 39 who had recovered from COVID-19. V gene TRBV23-1 combines with J gene TRBJ2-6, with D possibly TRBD1 on 5 matching bases. TRBV23-1 qualifies as an ORF whose function is uncertain. The CDR3 loop is CASSQSKGEGGANVLTF. In DNA, the CDR3 is TGCGCCAGCAGTCAATCGAAAGGGGAAGGTGGGGCCAACGTCCTGACTTTC.